This entry concerns a single T cell receptor (beta chain). Antigen specificity is unknown. Each CDR3 protein gets one entry after TCRdb re-called the reads with MiXCR. This table holds some 100,000 distinct CDR3 sequences, less than 25% found once. The CDR3 has 14 residues. Germline CDR1 SGHVS, CDR2 FQNEAQ. Trimming removed 8 bases from V and 6 bases from J, with 17 bases in between. This record belongs to a study of T cell repertoires in cytomegalovirus infection. Study in general: Matching HLA type, along with CMV infection, was indicated by public TCR beta signatures.

Broader study findings: Based on cumulative public TCR beta family frequency, carriers of CMV plus the relevant HLA were identified. Predominance within the ex vivo response was attributable to HLA-C-restricted CMV-specific TCR beta clonotypes.

The sequenced sample was CD8+ T cells from PBMCs. This TCR was recovered from a human donor in good health (CMV status not recorded). Some clones in this sample may be carry-over from other donors' samples. This chain joins TRBV7-8 and TRBJ1-5; D perhaps matches TRBD1 (5 bases). CDR3 DNA: TGTGCCAGCCTCCCGGGGGGGGTTGGTCAGCCCCAGCATTTT. The encoded protein is CASLPGGVGQPQHF.